These 17 T cell receptor beta chains were all obtained from the same sample, sequenced in a study of vaccination effects on CD4 cells after COVID-19. Produced via immunoSEQ multiplex PCR; TCRdb's table is partial and in-frame only. The sample yields about 27,000 clones, roughly 77% seen once. ViraFEST expansion of antigen-specific CD4+ T cells with viral peptide pools preceded sequencing. CD4+ T cells were isolated after around 9 days of culture. The person acquired a PCR-confirmed SARS-CoV-2 infection between March and December 2020. Their recognized antigens are unknown. The sample in question was CD4+ T cells from PBMCs cultured with HCoV-NL63 spike peptides, obtained before COVID-19 vaccination. These receptors all come from a human donor who had a prior SARS-CoV-2 infection.

The chain links TRBV4-2 to TRBJ2-5; 10 nucleotides agree with TRBD2. Germline V gives CDR1 LGHNA, CDR2 YNFKEQ. Unmatched junction bases numbered 4, after V lost 5 bases and J lost 1 base. The CDR3 spans 15 residues. The CDR3 DNA follows: TGTGCCAGCAGCTTAAGCGGGAGGGCCCAAGAGACCCAGTACTTC. Its translation is CASSLSGRAQETQYF.

The rearrangement uses TRBV7-9 and TRBJ1-1, with D possibly being TRBD1 (5 bases). Germline V gene data show CDR1 as SEHNR and CDR2 as FQNEAQ (reference sequence). V lost 5 bases, J lost 5 bases, and 15 bases lay in between. This CDR3 is built from 14 residues. The CDR3 loop is CASSAMTGGTEAFF. The CDR3 DNA sequence: TGTGCCAGCAGCGCCATGACGGGGGGGACTGAAGCTTTCTTT.

The chain couples TRBV5-4 to TRBJ2-7, with D perhaps matching TRBD1 or TRBD2 (5 bases each). The CDR3 extends over 13 amino acids. Germline CDR1 and CDR2: SGHNT and YYREEE (reference sequence). V was shortened by 6 bases and J by 6 bases, with 16 bases between the two germline ends. The CDR3 region has the DNA TGTGCCAGCACGGGGCAGGGCTCTGGCGAGCAGTACTTC. It encodes CASTGQGSGEQYF.

The chain uses TRBV10-2 and TRBJ2-3; D unresolved. Trimming left V 1 base short and J 1 base short, with 6 bases between. Germline V lookup: CDR1 WSHSY, CDR2 SAAADI. The CDR3 has 14 amino acids. For the CDR3, the DNA is TGCGCCAGCAGTGAGTTAGCTCGCACAGATACGCAGTATTTT. This encodes CASSELARTDTQYF.

The chain has TRBV2 and TRBJ2-1; D unclear. Germline-derived CDR1 and CDR2 are SNHLY and FYNNEI. Trimming stripped 1 base from V and 8 bases from J, with 3 bases between. This CDR3 is 11 amino acids long. This CDR3 reads CASSEEDEQFF. For the CDR3, the DNA is TGTGCCAGCAGTGAAGAGGATGAGCAGTTCTTC.

The rearrangement uses TRBV3-1 (or the pseudogene TRBV3-2) and TRBJ1-4, with D possibly TRBD1 on 5 matching bases. Germline values: CDR1 LGHDT, CDR2 YNNKEL (reference sequence). The length of the CDR3 is 15 residues. The V end was cut by 7 bases, the J end by 4 bases, with 16 bases between. The CDR3 spells CASTKSEGRNEKLFF. The CDR3 DNA is TGTGCCAGCACCAAATCGGAGGGGCGTAATGAAAAACTGTTTTTT.

The rearrangement joins TRBV7-9 to TRBJ2-5; possibly TRBD1 for D (5 bases). Germline V gives CDR1 SEHNR, CDR2 FQNEAQ (reference sequence). The CDR3 consists of 13 residues. V lost 4 bases and J lost 7, with 13 bases in between. The CDR3 is CASSSQNDRTQYF. CDR3 DNA sequence: TGTGCCAGCAGCTCGCAAAACGACAGGACCCAGTACTTC. The full variable domain, with the rest looked up from reference TRBV7-9 and TRBJ2-5, is DTGVSQNPRHKITKRGQNVTFRCDPISEHNRLYWYRQTLGQGPEFLTYFQNEAQLEKSRLLSDRFSAERPKGSFSTLEIQRTEQGDSAMYLCASSSQNDRTQYFGPGTRLLVL.

The chain uses TRBV7-8 and TRBJ1-5; perhaps TRBD1 as D (6 bases). The CDR3 length is 21 residues. CDR1 is SGHVS and CDR2 is FQNEAQ in the germline V gene. Trimming left V 5 bases short and J 0 bases short, with 29 bases between. This chain's CDR3 is CASSRLAGGPKGSYSNQPQHF. In DNA, the CDR3 is TGTGCCAGCAGCCGCTTAGCGGGGGGGCCGAAGGGGTCCTATAGCAATCAGCCCCAGCATTTT.

This rearrangement joins TRBV12-3 or TRBV12-4 to TRBJ2-3; weak D call: TRBD1 (5 bases). There are 13 residues in the CDR3. Trimming cost V 5 bases and J 5 bases, with 11 bases left between them. DNA of the CDR3: TGTGCCAGCAGTACCCGAGACAGAGATACGCAGTATTTT. Its protein is CASSTRDRDTQYF.

The chain employs TRBV6-1 and TRBJ1-3, with unresolved D. This CDR3 comprises 14 residues. Trimming stripped 2 bases from V and 9 bases from J, with 14 bases between. CDR1 and CDR2 (germline): MNHNS, SASEGT. The CDR3 sequence is CASSEPVASGTIYF. The CDR3, as DNA: TGTGCCAGCAGTGAACCGGTGGCCTCTGGCACCATATATTTT.

The chain has TRBV11-3 and TRBJ1-3; 7 positions agree with TRBD1. The length of the CDR3 is 13 residues. The V and J ends lost 8 bases and 4 bases, in that order; junction bases with no gene match: 5. Per the germline V gene, CDR1 is SGHNT and CDR2 is YENEEA. The CDR3 protein is CASGAGQGNTIYF. CDR3 bases: TGTGCCAGCGGAGCGGGACAGGGAAACACCATATATTTT.

About this clone: One end of the junction fails to match germline, which may point to a read error. The chain employs TRBV7-9 and TRBJ2-7; D ambiguous. Germline CDR1 and CDR2: SEHNR and FQNEAQ (reference sequence). CDR3 length equals 15 residues. This CDR3 reads CASSLGQAISNEQYF. The CDR3 nucleotides are TGTGCCAGCAGCTTAGGTCAGGCTATCTCCAACGAGCAGTACTTC.

This chain links TRBV11-3 with TRBJ2-3; possible D gene TRBD2, 6 bases. Trimming pared 4 bases from V and 3 bases from J, leaving 23 bases between. This CDR3 contains 18 residues. Germline CDR1 SGHNT, CDR2 YENEEA. The CDR3 spells CASSSGPDRDFLTDTQYF. Here the CDR3 DNA reads TGTGCCAGCAGCTCAGGACCCGACCGGGACTTCTTAACAGATACGCAGTATTTT.

The chain's CDR3 is CASSQEDTYTDTQYF. DNA of the CDR3: TGTGCCAGCAGCCAAGAGGACACCTACACAGATACGCAGTATTTT. The chain couples TRBV14 to TRBJ2-3; perhaps TRBD1 as D (5 bases). Germline V CDR1 and CDR2: SGHDN, FVKESK. CDR3 length equals 15 residues. V lost 0 bases, J lost 2 bases, and 9 bases lay in between.

The chain joins TRBV5-1 to TRBJ2-3, with D possibly matching TRBD2 (6 bases). CDR1 and CDR2 (germline): SGHRS, YFSETQ. Trimming cost V 6 bases and J 1 base, with 9 bases left between them. This CDR3 contains 13 residues. The CDR3 sequence is CASTGTGTDTQYF. The CDR3 DNA follows: TGCGCCAGCACAGGGACTGGCACAGATACGCAGTATTTT.

The chain couples TRBV4-2 to TRBJ2-7; TRBD2 agrees at 11 bases. The trim removed 1 base at V and 4 bases at J, leaving 6 bases unmatched. There are 16 residues in the CDR3. CDR1 is LGHNA, CDR2 YNFKEQ, per germline. The CDR3 here is CASSQVLAGGLYEQYF. The CDR3, as DNA: TGTGCCAGCAGCCAAGTCTTAGCGGGAGGGTTATACGAGCAGTACTTC.

This chain connects TRBV5-5 to TRBJ2-3; unclear D gene. V lost 4 bases, J lost 4 bases, and 22 bases lay in between. Germline V gene data show CDR1 as SGHKS and CDR2 as YYEKEE (reference sequence). This CDR3 comprises 17 residues. The CDR3: CASSIIVESVTPDTQYF. In DNA form, the CDR3 reads TGTGCCAGCAGCATCATTGTGGAAAGTGTAACGCCAGATACGCAGTATTTT.